These 31 T cell receptor beta chains were sequenced from one sample in a study of T cells in Graves' hyperthyroidism and ophthalmopathy (dated by TCRdb to the late 2010s). Libraries were made using multiplex PCR. Reads for this sample came from an Illumina HiSeq 2000. The TCR beta CDR3 regions were amplified from RNA transcripts. The TCR CDR3 was subjected to a first round of RT-PCR using the HTBI primer set and the Qiagen OneStep RT-PCR kit. In TCRdb, the public reads were trimmed at Q25 with fastp and aligned with MiXCR, with productive beta chains retained. Identical CDR3 proteins give one entry, which carries the most common genes and DNA. For this sample there are about 360,000 distinct CDR3 sequences; less than 15% appear just once. The ten most abundant clones make up 9.2% of the sample. Input material: blood. These receptors were collected from a woman younger than 35 with Graves' hyperthyroidism.

This clonotype was picked up many times. The chain carries TRBV28 and TRBJ2-7, with D perhaps matching TRBD2 (6 bases). The V end was cut by 6 bases, the J end by 3 bases, with 15 bases between. The CDR3 runs to 14 residues. CDR1 is MDHEN, CDR2 SYDVKM, per germline. CDR3 in DNA: TGTGCCAGCAGCGTGGGAGGCAGGCTCTACGAGCAGTACTTC. Amino acid sequence: CASSVGGRLYEQYF.

This clonotype has a handful of counts. The genes are TRBV27 and TRBJ1-4; D gene ambiguous. Germline V gene lookup returns CDR1 MNHEY and CDR2 SMNVEV (reference sequence). The V and J ends lost 5 bases and 4 bases respectively, with 5 bases between them. This CDR3 has 12 amino acids. CDR3 bases: TGTGCCAGCAGTGCTCTTAATGAAAAACTGTTTTTT. The encoded protein is CASSALNEKLFF.

The CDR3 nucleotides read TGTGCCAGCAGAAGGGGGGGAGCAGATAATTCACCCCTCCACTTT. Amino acid sequence: CASRRGGADNSPLHF. This chain joins TRBV12-3 or TRBV12-4 and TRBJ1-6, with D perhaps TRBD1 (6 bases). V lost 6 bases to trimming and J lost 5 bases, with 14 bases between them. The CDR3 spans 15 residues.

This clonotype was seen many times. This rearrangement joins TRBV18 to TRBJ1-2, with a tentative D call TRBD1 (5 bases). Trimming pared 0 bases from V and 4 bases from J, leaving 15 bases between. Germline-derived CDR1 and CDR2 are KGHSH and LQKENI. The CDR3 contains 16 residues. The CDR3 nucleotides read TGTGCCAGCTCACCACCGGGGGGGAAATCATCCTATGGCTACACCTTC. Translating gives CASSPPGGKSSYGYTF.

Many counts were recorded for this clonotype. This chain uses TRBV5-8 with TRBJ1-1; 7 bases line up with TRBD1. V was pared by 4 bases and J by 0 bases, with 6 bases of the junction left unmatched. This CDR3 region has 15 residues. Germline lookup yields CDR1 SGHTS and CDR2 YDEGEE. CDR3 amino acids: CASSRPGTVNTEAFF. In nucleotides, the CDR3 is TGTGCCAGCAGCCGTCCCGGGACAGTGAACACTGAAGCTTTCTTT.

V and J are TRBV4-2 and TRBJ1-1, with D possibly matching TRBD1 (6 bases). Trimming pared 0 bases from V and 7 bases from J, leaving 15 bases between. Germline loops: CDR1 LGHNA, CDR2 YNFKEQ. The length of the CDR3 is 15 residues. The CDR3 nucleotides are TGTGCCAGCAGCCAAGAATCCAGGGGAAGGGGTGAAGCTTTCTTT. It is translated as CASSQESRGRGEAFF.

This clonotype was detected ten times or more. The rearrangement uses TRBV6-5 and TRBJ2-3; D possibly corresponds to TRBD2 (6 bases). Germline V gene sequence: CDR1 MNHEY, CDR2 SVGAGI. Deletions cut 0 bases from V and 6 bases from J, with 13 bases between. The CDR3 contains 15 residues. CDR3 nucleotide sequence: TGTGCCAGCAGTTACTCGGGCGGGATCGGTGATACGCAGTATTTT. It specifies CASSYSGGIGDTQYF.

This clonotype has only a few counts. It is likely a read error, because the conserved phenylalanine at the end of the CDR3 is missing. The genes are TRBV7-8 and TRBJ2-7; D perhaps matches TRBD2 (6 bases). This CDR3 has 15 amino acids. Between the trimmed V and J ends, which lost 5 bases and 0 bases, there was a span of 14 bases. Germline-derived CDR1 and CDR2 are SGHVS and FQNEAQ. This CDR3 is CASSRGRTISYEQYL. Written as DNA, the CDR3 is TGTGCCAGCAGCCGTGGACGGACTATCTCCTACGAGCAGTACCTC.

This clonotype was observed many times. The CDR3 is CASSAITSGSLFF. CDR3 sequence (DNA): TGTGCCAGCAGCGCAATCACTAGCGGGAGTCTGTTCTTC. The chain carries TRBV11-2 and TRBJ2-1; 11 nucleotides line up with TRBD2. The CDR3 spans 13 residues. With V trimmed by 5 bases and J by 15 bases, 9 bases remained unmatched. The V gene's germline CDR1 is SGHAT and CDR2 FQNNGV. The full variable domain, its missing parts supplied by reference TRBV11-2 and TRBJ2-1, is EAGVAQSPRYKIIEKRQSVAFWCNPISGHATLYWYQQILGQGPKLLIQFQNNGVVDDSQLPKDRFSAERLKGVDSTLKIQPAKLEDSAVYLCASSAITSGSLFFGPGTRLTVL.

This clonotype was detected a few times. The rearrangement uses TRBV14 and TRBJ1-2; D is unclear. Germline values: CDR1 SGHDN, CDR2 FVKESK. Trimming pared 4 bases from V and 8 bases from J, leaving 11 bases between. The CDR3 loop spans 12 amino acids. The CDR3 protein is CASSPGSRGYTF. CDR3 in DNA: TGTGCCAGCAGCCCTGGGAGTAGAGGCTACACCTTC. Complete variable domain (other parts from reference TRBV14 and TRBJ1-2): EAGVTQFPSHSVIEKGQTVTLRCDPISGHDNLYWYRRVMGKEIKFLLHFVKESKQDESGMPNNRFLAERTGGTYSTLKVQPAELEDSGVYFCASSPGSRGYTFGSGTRLTVV.

The table lists this clonotype with many counts. The chain combines TRBV19 with TRBJ1-1; 8 bases fit TRBD1. The CDR3 is 14 amino acids. From germline, CDR1 is LNHDA and CDR2 SQIVND (reference sequence). V was pared by 6 bases and J by 4 bases, with 7 bases of the junction left unmatched. The CDR3 nucleotides read TGTGCCAGTAGCAACAGGGGGATGTTCACTGAAGCTTTCTTT. Translation gives CASSNRGMFTEAFF.

This chain connects TRBV7-2 to TRBJ2-5; D is possibly TRBD1 (5 bases). V was cut by 7 bases and J by 5 bases, with 20 bases left in between. Per germline, CDR1 SGHTA and CDR2 FQGNSA. This CDR3 has 15 residues. CDR3 loop: CASNKKPGPGETQYF. The CDR3 DNA follows: TGTGCCAGCAATAAGAAACCGGGCCCAGGGGAGACCCAGTACTTC.

The chain recombines TRBV29-1 with TRBJ1-2; possibly TRBD1 for D (6 bases). The V gene lost 3 bases and the J gene lost 8 bases, with 10 bases spanning the gap. Germline CDR1 SQVTM, CDR2 ANQGSEA. This CDR3 is built from 11 residues. The CDR3 reads CSVDQGRGYTF. As DNA, the CDR3 is TGCAGCGTTGACCAGGGGAGAGGCTACACCTTC.

This rearrangement joins TRBV5-6 to TRBJ1-2; the D is unclear. CDR1 and CDR2 from the germline V gene are SGHDT and YYEEEE. Trimming took 5 bases from V and 6 from J, leaving 8 bases between them. CDR3 length equals 11 residues. The CDR3 DNA follows: TGTGCCAGCAGTTCCCCGGATGGCTACACCTTC. Amino acid sequence: CASSSPDGYTF.

To note about this clonotype: The junction shows a germline mismatch at one end, possibly a read error. This rearrangement joins TRBV7-2 to TRBJ2-6, with TRBD1 as a possible D gene (5 bases). This CDR3 is 16 amino acids long. Per the germline V gene, CDR1 is SGHTA and CDR2 is FQGNSA. The CDR3 DNA sequence: TGTGCCAGCAGCTTAGGAATAAGCTCTGGGGCCGACGTCCTGACTTTC. This gives the protein CASSLGISSGADVLTF.

This clonotype was seen repeatedly, ten times or more. This chain uses TRBV27 with TRBJ2-3, with a possible D match to TRBD2 (5 bases). Germline V gives CDR1 MNHEY, CDR2 SMNVEV (reference sequence). V lost 0 bases and J 2 bases, leaving 9 bases between the germline ends. The CDR3 is 15 amino acids. Written as DNA, the CDR3 is TGTGCCAGCAGTTTATCCGGACTCCCCACAGATACGCAGTATTTT. This sequence encodes CASSLSGLPTDTQYF.

This clonotype was detected many times. This chain joins TRBV28 and TRBJ1-3; TRBD1 matches at 7 bases. Germline CDR1 is MDHEN and CDR2 is SYDVKM. The V gene end was trimmed by 2 bases and the J gene end by 4 bases; junction bases not matched to a gene: 5. The CDR3 is made up of 15 amino acids. The DNA for the CDR3 is TGTGCCAGCAGTTTACAACAGGGGAGCGGAAACACCATATATTTT. This encodes CASSLQQGSGNTIYF.

The sample holds many counts of this clonotype. The rearrangement links TRBV6-2 or TRBV6-3 to TRBJ2-3; tentative D call: TRBD2 (6 bases). Germline V lookup: CDR1 MNHEY, CDR2 SVGEGT. Trimming took off 5 bases at V and 14 bases at J, with 14 bases between the two ends. The CDR3 loop spans 11 amino acids. CDR3 sequence reads: CASSPGTSMYF. CDR3 DNA sequence: TGTGCCAGCAGTCCCGGGACTTCAATGTATTTT.

This chain connects TRBV20-1 to TRBJ1-3, with 7 positions matching TRBD1. Unmatched junction bases numbered 7, after V lost 1 base and J lost 4 bases. Germline lookup yields CDR1 DFQATT and CDR2 SNEGSKA (reference sequence). This CDR3 has 15 amino acids. CDR3 in amino acids: CSARGTTGLGNTIYF. The CDR3 nucleotides are TGCAGTGCTAGAGGGACGACAGGGTTGGGAAACACCATATATTTT.

In its sample, this clonotype was seen a few times. The chain is built from TRBV5-1 and TRBJ2-6; D is possibly TRBD1 (6 bases). Per germline, CDR1 SGHRS and CDR2 YFSETQ. The CDR3 totals 16 residues. V was cut by 4 bases and J by 1 base, with 12 bases left in between. The CDR3 spells CASSRGQLSGANVLTF. CDR3 nucleotides: TGCGCCAGCAGCCGCGGACAGCTGTCTGGGGCCAACGTCCTGACTTTC.

The chain recombines TRBV20-1 with TRBJ1-5, with unresolved D. Trimming stripped 3 bases from V and 3 bases from J, with 12 bases between. Germline loops: CDR1 DFQATT, CDR2 SNEGSKA (reference sequence). The CDR3 is 14 residues long. The CDR3 nucleotides read TGCAGTGCTAGGTGGAGGGCAAACAATCAGCCCCAGCATTTT. It translates to CSARWRANNQPQHF.

This clonotype was seen a handful of times. The genes are TRBV25-1 and TRBJ2-5; 10 nucleotides match TRBD2. The junction had 12 bases not matched to a gene; V was cut back by 1 base and J by 4 bases. CDR3 size: 18 residues. Germline CDR1 is MGHDK and CDR2 is SYGVNS. The CDR3 loop is CASSESGRLAGEGETQYF. For the CDR3, the DNA is TGTGCCAGCAGTGAATCTGGGCGTCTAGCGGGAGAGGGAGAGACCCAGTACTTC.

This clonotype was detected ten times or more. The rearrangement uses TRBV20-1 and TRBJ2-7; D gene ambiguous. CDR1 is DFQATT, CDR2 SNEGSKA, per germline (reference sequence). V lost 0 bases and J 6 bases, leaving 6 bases between the germline ends. This CDR3 contains 11 residues. Written as DNA, the CDR3 is TGCAGTGCTAGAGATGTCTCCGAGCAGTACTTC. This codes for CSARDVSEQYF.

This clonotype was picked up many times. V is TRBV12-3 or TRBV12-4 and J is TRBJ1-6; D remains unclear. V dropped 3 bases and J dropped 9 bases, with 15 bases sitting between them. CDR3 size: 15 residues. The CDR3 sequence: CASSLQAAIGSPLHF. Written as DNA, the CDR3 is TGTGCCAGCAGTTTGCAGGCGGCGATAGGTTCACCCCTCCACTTT.

V is TRBV7-6 and J is TRBJ1-5; a possible D gene is TRBD1 (5 bases). Germline CDR1 SGHVS, CDR2 FNYEAQ. V lost 7 bases and J lost 4, with 14 bases in between. This CDR3 has 14 residues. The CDR3 nucleotides are TGTGCCAGCACCCTACAGGAGCCTAATCAGCCCCAGCATTTT. Protein sequence: CASTLQEPNQPQHF. The full variable domain, its missing parts supplied by reference TRBV7-6 and TRBJ1-5, is GAGVSQSPRYKVTKRGQDVALRCDPISGHVSLYWYRQALGQGPEFLTYFNYEAQQDKSGLPNDRFSAERPEGSISTLTIQRTEQRDSAMYRCASTLQEPNQPQHFGDGTRLSIL.

This clonotype was picked up many times. J is TRBJ2-3 and V is TRBV13, with 13 bases lining up with TRBD2. CDR3 length equals 16 residues. V was clipped by 4 bases and J by 2 bases; unmatched bases: 3. Looked up from germline, CDR1 is PRHDT and CDR2 is FYEKMQ (reference sequence). The CDR3 DNA follows: TGTGCCAGCAGCTCGGGACTAGCGGGGTACACAGATACGCAGTATTTT. It translates to CASSSGLAGYTDTQYF.

This clonotype was seen only a few times. The J gene is TRBJ1-1, the V gene TRBV20-1; no firm D call. This CDR3 contains 18 residues. The germline CDR1 and CDR2 sequences are DFQATT and SNEGSKA (reference sequence). Between the trimmed V and J ends, which lost 0 bases and 1 base, there was a span of 21 bases. The chain's CDR3 is CSARDPLVDGGRNTEAFF. In nucleotides, the CDR3 is TGCAGTGCTAGAGATCCCCTTGTGGACGGAGGAAGGAACACTGAAGCTTTCTTT.

The chain carries TRBV29-1 and TRBJ2-5; D is unclear. The germline V gene has CDR1 SQVTM and CDR2 ANQGSEA. V dropped 4 bases and J dropped 5 bases, with 11 bases sitting between them. This CDR3 comprises 12 residues. The CDR3 nucleotides are TGCAGCGTTGGGGGTATAGGGGAGACCCAGTACTTC. This encodes CSVGGIGETQYF.

This clonotype was found many times. The genes are TRBV15 and TRBJ2-7; D is unclear. Trimming removed 5 bases at V and 2 bases at J, with 10 bases between. Germline V gives CDR1 LNHNV, CDR2 YYDKDF (reference sequence). The length of the CDR3 is 13 residues. CDR3 in amino acids: CATSAPPAYEQYF. The CDR3 DNA reads as TGTGCCACCAGCGCCCCACCGGCCTACGAGCAGTACTTC.

This clonotype was seen ten or more times. J is TRBJ2-3 and V is TRBV12-3 or TRBV12-4; 10 bases fit TRBD1. V trimming: 6 bases; J trimming: 4 bases; junction bases outside the gene matches: 10. The CDR3 length is 16 residues. As DNA, the CDR3 is TGTGCCAGCAGCCCCCGGGACAGGGGAGTAGCAGATACGCAGTATTTT. This encodes CASSPRDRGVADTQYF.

At least ten counts were recorded for this clonotype. This chain joins TRBV11-1 and TRBJ2-4; D possibly corresponds to TRBD1 (6 bases). The CDR3 covers 16 residues. The V and J ends lost 3 bases and 0 bases respectively, with 12 bases between them. CDR1 and CDR2 (germline): SGHAT, FQDESV (reference sequence). The CDR3 protein is CASSLEAGAAKNIQYF. The CDR3 DNA reads TGTGCCAGCAGCTTGGAAGCAGGGGCAGCCAAAAACATTCAGTACTTC.